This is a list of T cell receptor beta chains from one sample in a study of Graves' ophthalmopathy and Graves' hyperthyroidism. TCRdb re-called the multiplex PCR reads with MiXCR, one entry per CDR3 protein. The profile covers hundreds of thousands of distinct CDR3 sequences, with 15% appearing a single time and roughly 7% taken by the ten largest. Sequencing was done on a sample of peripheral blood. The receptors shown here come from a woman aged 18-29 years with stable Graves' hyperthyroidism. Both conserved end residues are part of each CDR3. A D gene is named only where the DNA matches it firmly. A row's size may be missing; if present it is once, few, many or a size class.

CDR3: CASNFKDGSTYEQYF
DNA: TGTGCCAGTAATTTCAAGGACGGTTCCACCTACGAGCAGTACTTC
size: many
D: -
J: TRBJ2-7
V: TRBV19

CDR3: CASSQDIAGAGSGELFF
DNA: TGTGCCAGCAGCCAAGATATTGCGGGGGCAGGGTCCGGGGAGCTGTTTTTT
size: -
D: -
J: TRBJ2-2
V: TRBV3-1

CDR3: CASSLWQGLGTEAFF
DNA: TGTGCCAGCAGCTTATGGCAGGGTTTGGGCACTGAAGCTTTCTTT
size: -
D: -
J: TRBJ1-1
V: TRBV11-3

CDR3: CASSQDLTNTEAFF
DNA: TGTGCCAGCAGCCAAGATCTAACGAACACTGAAGCTTTCTTT
size: -
D: -
J: TRBJ1-1
V: TRBV3-1

CDR3: CASSLGLAKEQYFGPANNSPLHF
DNA: -
size: -
D: -
J: TRBJ1-6
V: TRBV11-2

CDR3: CASSKTSVYPGELFF
DNA: TGTGCTAGCAGCAAAACTAGCGTCTACCCCGGGGAGCTGTTTTTT
size: many
D: TRBD2
J: TRBJ2-2
V: TRBV7-7

CDR3: CASSLRGDRCRNTEAFF
DNA: TGTGCCAGCAGCCTCAGGGGGGACAGGTGTAGGAACACTGAAGCTTTCTTT
size: many
D: TRBD1
J: TRBJ1-1
V: TRBV11-2

CDR3: CSVDPGQGEETQYF
DNA: TGCAGCGTTGACCCGGGACAGGGGGAAGAGACCCAGTACTTC
size: many
D: TRBD1
J: TRBJ2-5
V: TRBV29-1

CDR3: CASSYSTGENYGYTF
DNA: TGTGCCAGCAGTTACTCGACCGGCGAGAACTATGGCTACACCTTC
size: many
D: -
J: TRBJ1-2
V: TRBV6-5

CDR3: CSAAPGQGFQPQHF
DNA: TGCAGTGCTGCGCCGGGACAGGGTTTTCAGCCCCAGCATTTT
size: many
D: TRBD1
J: TRBJ1-5
V: TRBV20-1

CDR3: CASSDFGTDSYEQYF
DNA: TGTGCCAGCAGTGACTTCGGGACAGACTCCTACGAGCAGTACTTC
size: -
D: TRBD1
J: TRBJ2-7
V: TRBV25-1

CDR3: CASSRKGGYEQYF
DNA: TGTGCCAGCAGTCGAAAGGGGGGCTACGAGCAGTACTTC
size: -
D: -
J: TRBJ2-7
V: TRBV7-9

CDR3: CASSYRRTGMVHYEQYF
DNA: TGTGCCAGCAGTTACAGGAGGACAGGGATGGTTCACTACGAGCAGTACTTC
size: many
D: TRBD1
J: TRBJ2-7
V: TRBV6-2/TRBV6-3

CDR3: CASSELVAVRGYTF
DNA: TGTGCCAGCAGTGAACTAGTAGCTGTGAGAGGCTACACCTTC
size: many
D: -
J: TRBJ1-2
V: TRBV2

CDR3: CASSQDVGTQYF
DNA: TGCGCCAGCAGCCAAGACGTGGGGACCCAGTACTTC
size: -
D: -
J: TRBJ2-5
V: TRBV4-1

CDR3: CASSVGQSTEAFF
DNA: TGTGCCAGCAGCGTAGGACAGTCCACTGAAGCTTTCTTT
size: many
D: -
J: TRBJ1-1
V: TRBV9

CDR3: CASSLISENTEAFF
DNA: TGTGCCAGCAGCTTAATTTCGGAGAACACTGAAGCTTTCTTT
size: -
D: -
J: TRBJ1-1
V: TRBV7-3

CDR3: CATSGIRGRGDTF
DNA: TGTGCCACCAGTGGTATAAGGGGGCGCGGCGACACCTTC
size: -
D: TRBD1
J: TRBJ1-2
V: TRBV24-1

CDR3: CASSLTAFHSSAPYEQYF
DNA: TGTGCCAGCAGTTTAACGGCCTTCCACTCTTCGGCCCCCTACGAGCAGTACTTC
size: many
D: -
J: TRBJ2-7
V: TRBV12-3/TRBV12-4

CDR3: CASSRGLGRYEQYF
DNA: TGTGCCAGCAGTAGGGGCCTTGGACGCTACGAGCAGTACTTC
size: many
D: -
J: TRBJ2-7
V: TRBV27